This TCR beta chain was sequenced in a study of human T cells and chemical hapten exposure. This clonotype was seen only a few times. TCRdb fed the RACE reads into MiXCR, producing one record per CDR3 protein. The table records roughly 82,000 distinct CDR3 sequences, about 12% of them present only once. Time point meaning: patch test 1, 2 weeks after DPC sensitization. Treatment denoted: therapeutic diphenylcyclopropenone sensitization with weekly scalp DPC. Per germline, CDR1 MGHRA and CDR2 YSYEKL. The length of the CDR3 is 13 residues. The V end lost 4 bases, the J end lost 8 bases, and 12 bases lay between the germline ends.

The sequence came from a woman aged 55-75 years with alopecia areata. Some clones in this sample may be carry-over from other donors' samples. The source was whole blood, collected in connection with sensitization to the hapten diphenylcyclopropenone (DPC). This chain joins TRBV4-1 and TRBJ2-4; D perhaps matches TRBD2 (5 bases). CDR3 loop: CASSPQLRDIQYF. The CDR3 DNA reads TGCGCCAGCAGCCCCCAATTGCGGGACATTCAGTACTTC.